Below are 28 T cell receptor beta chains sequenced from a single sample in a study of cytomegalovirus exposure and HLA in healthy donors. The PCR ran on 60 Vbeta and 13 Jbeta primers. Clones were read by immunoSEQ multiplex PCR, and TCRdb kept only the in-frame ones, dropping some. The data hold 100,000 to 150,000 clones, with over 60% observed a single time. Source material: PBMCs. These receptors originate from a man aged 50 to 60 in good health and CMV-seronegative.

This clone was seen more than once but under ten times. The chain joins TRBV28 to TRBJ1-3; D possibly corresponds to TRBD1 (5 bases). This CDR3 is 13 amino acids long. V was cut by 3 bases and J by 9 bases, with 12 bases left in between. CDR1 is MDHEN, CDR2 SYDVKM, per germline. In DNA form, the CDR3 reads TGTGCCAGCAGTTTCTGGCAGGGCGCCACCATATATTTT. Encoded protein: CASSFWQGATIYF.

This clone was seen a few times. The gene calls are TRBV5-1 and TRBJ1-3; D is ambiguous. V was clipped by 3 bases and J by 0 bases, with 13 bases between them. CDR1 and CDR2 from the germline V gene are SGHRS and YFSETQ. The CDR3 has 16 residues. The CDR3: CASSSSRGNSGNTIYF. The DNA for the CDR3 is TGCGCCAGCAGCTCCTCAAGAGGTAACTCTGGAAACACCATATATTTT.

DNA for the CDR3: TGTGCCAGCCTGAGGACAGGCTTACATGAAAAACTGTTTTTT. This codes for CASLRTGLHEKLFF. V usage is TRBV2 and J usage is TRBJ1-4; 7 nucleotides match TRBD1. The CDR3 covers 14 residues. The V gene end was trimmed by 8 bases and the J gene end by 6 bases; junction bases not matched to a gene: 9. The germline gives CDR1 SNHLY, CDR2 FYNNEI. Full variable domain (rest looked up from reference TRBV2 and TRBJ1-4): EPEVTQTPSHQVTQMGQEVILRCVPISNHLYFYWYRQILGQKVEFLVSFYNNEISEKSEIFDDQFSVERPDGSNFTLKIRSTKLEDSAMYFCASLRTGLHEKLFFGSGTQLSVL.

The chain links TRBV9 to TRBJ2-2; possible D gene TRBD1, 5 bases. The CDR3 sequence is 15 residues long. V was trimmed by 0 bases and J by 5 bases, leaving 11 bases between them. Germline CDR1 and CDR2: SGDLS and YYNGEE. The DNA of the CDR3 is TGTGCCAGCAGCGTAGGGACATTCGGAACCGGGGAGCTGTTTTTT. This gives the protein CASSVGTFGTGELFF.

Notes on this clone: The DNA is left out, because the CDR3 cannot be placed on it with certainty; the CDR3 is given as TCRdb lists it. The chain joins TRBV7-2 to TRBJ2-3; the D call of TRBD2 is as the table states it, not checked on the DNA. Germline assignment: CDR1 SGHTA and CDR2 FQGNSA. The CDR3 is 15 amino acids long, termini counted. The CDR3 is CASSPGVFGEGTQYF.

V is TRBV2 and J is TRBJ2-2; 7 bases fit TRBD1. Losses at the gene ends were 6 bases for V and 6 bases for J; bases not matched to a gene: 7. The CDR3 extends over 14 amino acids. CDR1 is SNHLY, CDR2 FYNNEI, per germline. CDR3 sequence: CASRDRVGAGELFF. For the CDR3, the DNA is TGTGCCAGCAGAGACAGGGTGGGGGCCGGGGAGCTGTTTTTT.

The CDR3, as DNA: TGTGCCAGCAGCGCCATCAGGGGGATCACAGATACGCAGTATTTT. Translating it yields CASSAIRGITDTQYF. V is TRBV9 and J is TRBJ2-3; 7 bases map to TRBD1. CDR3 length: 15 amino acids. V was pared by 3 bases and J by 2 bases, with 6 bases of the junction left unmatched. CDR1 and CDR2 from the germline V gene are SGDLS and YYNGEE. Combining the CDR3 with reference TRBV9 and TRBJ2-3 gives the whole variable domain DSGVTQTPKHLITATGQRVTLRCSPRSGDLSVYWYQQSLDQGLQFLIQYYNGEERAKGNILERFSAQQFPDLHSELNLSSLELGDSALYFCASSAIRGITDTQYFGPGTRLTVL.

The CDR3 DNA reads TGTGCCAGCAGCCAGGGGCCGACAGGGGAGTATGGCTACACCTTC. Translated: CASSQGPTGEYGYTF. J is TRBJ1-2 and V is TRBV7-2, with 8 bases that match TRBD1. The J segment lost 5 bases and the V segment lost 5 bases, leaving 10 bases of the junction unmatched. Germline V CDR1 and CDR2: SGHTA, FQGNSA. The CDR3 length is 15 residues. Full variable domain (missing parts from reference TRBV7-2 and TRBJ1-2): GAGVSQSPSNKVTEKGKDVELRCDPISGHTALYWYRQSLGQGLEFLIYFQGNSAPDKSGLPSDRFSAERTGGSVSTLTIQRTQQEDSAVYLCASSQGPTGEYGYTFGSGTRLTVV.

The V call is TRBV11-3, the J call TRBJ1-1; D gene uncertain. Germline loops: CDR1 SGHNT, CDR2 YENEEA. The CDR3 spans 15 residues. The ends were cut back, 1 base at V and 8 bases at J, with 17 bases in the middle. In DNA, the CDR3 is TGTGCCAGCAGCTTAGGCGGCGGCATAGGCATGGAAGCTTTCTTT. Translated, it gives CASSLGGGIGMEAFF.

The chain has TRBV5-6 and TRBJ2-7; TRBD2 agrees at 10 bases. V gave up 0 bases and J gave up 4 bases; unmatched junction bases: 7. The CDR3 runs 16 residues. Looked up from germline, CDR1 is SGHDT and CDR2 is YYEEEE. In DNA form, the CDR3 reads TGTGCCAGCAGCTTGGTTCGTCTAGCGGGAGCATACGAGCAGTACTTC. Amino acid sequence: CASSLVRLAGAYEQYF.

The genes are TRBV19 and TRBJ2-3; D gene uncertain. V lost 6 bases and J lost 3, with 10 bases in between. The CDR3 runs 13 residues. Per the germline V gene, CDR1 is LNHDA and CDR2 is SQIVND (reference sequence). In DNA, the CDR3 is TGTGCCAGTAGCACCGATCGGACAGATACGCAGTATTTT. It is translated as CASSTDRTDTQYF.

The chain recombines TRBV30 with TRBJ2-6; D call uncertain. Trimming left V 6 bases short and J 2 bases short, with 8 bases between. Germline loops: CDR1 GTSNPN, CDR2 SVGIG (reference sequence). The CDR3 is made up of 13 amino acids. The CDR3 DNA is TGTGCCTGCTCGGCGGCTGGGGCCAACGTCCTGACTTTC. This encodes CACSAAGANVLTF.

This chain joins TRBV5-4 and TRBJ1-3; no reliable D call. CDR1 and CDR2 (germline): SGHNT, YYREEE (reference sequence). The V and J ends lost 4 bases and 0 bases respectively, with 8 bases between them. CDR3 length equals 14 residues. The chain's CDR3 is CASSQHDSGNTIYF. The CDR3 coding sequence is TGTGCCAGCAGCCAACACGACTCTGGAAACACCATATATTTT.

The chain has TRBV7-3 and TRBJ1-6, with TRBD1 identical over 7 bases. The length of the CDR3 is 14 residues. Looked up from germline, CDR1 is SGHTA and CDR2 is FQGTGA. The junction had 0 bases not matched to a gene; V was cut back by 2 bases and J by 5 bases. Here the CDR3 DNA reads TGTGCCAGCAGCTTACAGGGGGATAATTCACCCCTCCACTTT. This codes for CASSLQGDNSPLHF. The variable domain in full, completed from reference TRBV7-3 and TRBJ1-6, reads GAGVSQTPSNKVTEKGKYVELRCDPISGHTALYWYRQSLGQGPEFLIYFQGTGAADDSGLPNDRFFAVRPEGSVSTLKIQRTERGDSAVYLCASSLQGDNSPLHFGNGTRLTVT.

The V gene is TRBV5-1, the J gene TRBJ2-3; D possibly corresponds to TRBD2 (7 bases). CDR1 and CDR2 from the germline V gene are SGHRS and YFSETQ. CDR3 length: 16 amino acids. The germline V and J ends were trimmed by 4 bases and 4 bases, with 19 bases remaining between them. The chain's CDR3 is CASSRIEGGSPDTQYF. The DNA of the CDR3 is TGCGCCAGCAGCCGAATTGAGGGGGGGAGTCCAGATACGCAGTATTTT.

The J gene is TRBJ2-5, the V gene TRBV5-1; D is uncertain. Trimming left V 0 bases short and J 4 bases short, with 7 bases between. The germline CDR1 and CDR2 sequences are SGHRS and YFSETQ. This CDR3 has 13 residues. CDR3: CASSLEVAETQYF. The DNA for the CDR3 is TGCGCCAGCAGCTTGGAGGTAGCAGAGACCCAGTACTTC. Full variable domain (missing parts from reference TRBV5-1 and TRBJ2-5): KAGVTQTPRYLIKTRGQQVTLSCSPISGHRSVSWYQQTPGQGLQFLFEYFSETQRNKGNFPGRFSGRQFSNSRSEMNVSTLELGDSALYLCASSLEVAETQYFGPGTRLLVL.

The chain combines TRBV6-5 with TRBJ1-5; D gene ambiguous. The CDR3 is made up of 13 amino acids. Germline V CDR1 and CDR2: MNHEY, SVGAGI. Trimming took off 6 bases at V and 6 bases at J, with 12 bases between the two ends. The CDR3, as DNA: TGTGCCAGCAGCCCAATCGTCGGTCAGCCCCAGCATTTT. Amino acid sequence: CASSPIVGQPQHF.

The chain uses TRBV14 and TRBJ1-2; 8 bases are shared with TRBD1. The V segment lost 5 bases and the J segment 2 bases; nucleotides outside the gene matches: 1. Germline CDR1 reads SGHDN; CDR2 reads FVKESK. The CDR3 extends over 13 amino acids. The CDR3 spells CASSYRGNYGYTF. CDR3 bases: TGTGCCAGCAGCTACAGGGGGAACTATGGCTACACCTTC. The variable domain in full, with the rest retrieved from reference TRBV14 and TRBJ1-2, is EAGVTQFPSHSVIEKGQTVTLRCDPISGHDNLYWYRRVMGKEIKFLLHFVKESKQDESGMPNNRFLAERTGGTYSTLKVQPAELEDSGVYFCASSYRGNYGYTFGSGTRLTVV.

This chain uses TRBV6-4 with TRBJ2-5; tentatively, D is TRBD2 (5 bases). The CDR3 length is 18 residues. Germline-derived CDR1 and CDR2 are MRHNA and SNTAGT. Trimming cost V 2 bases and J 5 bases, with 24 bases left between them. CDR3 nucleotide sequence: TGTGCCAGCAGTGACCCCAACGAGGGTAGGAGTAGGAAGGAGACCCAGTACTTC. It is translated as CASSDPNEGRSRKETQYF.

V usage is TRBV28 and J usage is TRBJ2-7; D perhaps matches TRBD2 (6 bases). The V and J ends lost 3 bases and 0 bases respectively, with 15 bases between them. The CDR3 covers 16 residues. Germline assignment: CDR1 MDHEN and CDR2 SYDVKM. The CDR3 DNA reads TGTGCCAGCAGTTTGGGGGGACGGAGTAACTCCTACGAGCAGTACGTC. This sequence encodes CASSLGGRSNSYEQYV.

The rearrangement joins TRBV5-1 to TRBJ1-1; D is ambiguous. This CDR3 comprises 15 residues. Trimming took off 0 bases at V and 8 bases at J, with 17 bases between the two ends. Per the germline V gene, CDR1 is SGHRS and CDR2 is YFSETQ. This CDR3 is CASSLDHAQNLEAFF. The CDR3 DNA reads as TGCGCCAGCAGCTTGGACCATGCCCAAAATCTAGAAGCTTTCTTT.

The V gene is TRBV7-9, the J gene TRBJ1-6; 7 bases align to TRBD1. The germline V gene encodes CDR1 SEHNR and CDR2 FQNEAQ (reference sequence). Trimming took 5 bases from V and 13 from J; bases not matched to a gene: 20. The CDR3 consists of 17 residues. CDR3 nucleotide sequence: TGTGCCAGCAGCCTCAGGACAGGTATAACAGTAGATACGCCCCTCCACTTT. Translated, it gives CASSLRTGITVDTPLHF.

The rearrangement uses TRBV29-1 and TRBJ1-3; D uncertain. Germline assignment: CDR1 SQVTM and CDR2 ANQGSEA. The CDR3 sequence is 12 residues long. V lost 6 bases and J 4 bases, leaving 10 bases between the germline ends. The CDR3 sequence: CSVRTEGNTIYF. The CDR3 DNA reads TGCAGCGTCCGGACTGAAGGAAACACCATATATTTT.

The chain has TRBV6-1 and TRBJ1-1, with a possible D match to TRBD1 (5 bases). This CDR3 spans 14 amino acids. Trimming cost V 7 bases and J 1 base, with 13 bases left between them. CDR1 and CDR2 (germline): MNHNS, SASEGT. The CDR3 here is CASKERGTNTEAFF. As DNA, the CDR3 is TGTGCCAGCAAGGAGCGGGGGACGAACACTGAAGCTTTCTTT.

V usage is TRBV7-9 and J usage is TRBJ2-7; D not resolved. V lost 1 base and J 3 bases, leaving 7 bases between the germline ends. Germline-derived CDR1 and CDR2 are SEHNR and FQNEAQ (reference sequence). CDR3 size: 13 residues. DNA of the CDR3: TGTGCCAGCAGCTTAGGGGCCCACTACGAGCAGTACTTC. As protein: CASSLGAHYEQYF.

This sequence joins TRBV23-1 and TRBJ2-2; 8 bases align to TRBD2. TRBV23-1 is annotated as an ORF whose role is uncertain. The CDR3 sequence is 15 residues long. V trimming: 7 bases; J trimming: 0 bases; junction bases outside the gene matches: 4. This CDR3 reads CASTDGGANTGELFF. The DNA for the CDR3 is TGCGCCAGCACTGACGGGGGGGCGAACACCGGGGAGCTGTTTTTT.

The genes are TRBV20-1 and TRBJ2-3; D unresolved. The CDR3 runs to 11 residues. CDR1 and CDR2 from the germline V gene are DFQATT and SNEGSKA (reference sequence). V was pared by 0 bases and J by 6 bases, with 4 bases between. This CDR3 is CSARDQDTQYF. DNA of the CDR3: TGCAGTGCTAGAGATCAGGATACGCAGTATTTT.

This clone appeared a few times. The V and J genes are TRBV4-2 and TRBJ2-7; tentative D call: TRBD1 (5 bases). The V gene's germline CDR1 is LGHNA and CDR2 YNFKEQ. Trimming left V 1 base short and J 4 bases short, with 14 bases between. CDR3 length equals 15 residues. CDR3 in amino acids: CASSQGARDRYEQYF. Written as DNA, the CDR3 is TGTGCCAGCAGCCAAGGGGCCAGGGATCGGTACGAGCAGTACTTC.